Listed below are T cell receptor beta chains from one sample, sequenced in a study of OX40 agonist ivuxolimab in advanced cancers. Measured with immunoSEQ multiplex PCR; TCRdb has only the in-frame clones, and not every one. The sample has some 83,000 clones; roughly 83% are singletons. The input for sequencing was CD4+ or CD8+ T cells sorted from blood, taken in a trial of the OX40 agonist ivuxolimab. Receptors originate from an adult with an advanced solid tumor such as melanoma, head and neck, liver or kidney cancer. CDR3s include the opening cysteine and the closing phenylalanine or tryptophan. D genes are given only for firm matches. Rows give clone size only sometimes, using once, few, many, or a class for an expanded clone.

>TRBV5-6|TRBJ2-7|TRBD2|NA
CASSLTGRGNEQYF
TGTGCCAGCAGCTTGACGGGGAGGGGAAACGAGCAGTACTTC
>TRBV6-5|TRBJ1-2|NA|NA
CASSYGRTPNGYTF
TGTGCCAGCAGTTACGGGCGTACCCCCAACGGCTACACCTTC
>TRBV7-8|TRBJ1-4|NA|NA
CASSSQGVTNEKLFF
TGTGCCAGCAGCTCCCAGGGCGTGACTAATGAAAAACTGTTTTTT
>TRBV4-1|TRBJ1-5|NA|NA
CASSQESRLGQPQHF
TGCGCCAGCAGCCAAGAAAGTCGGTTGGGACAGCCCCAGCATTTT
>TRBV18|TRBJ2-5|NA|NA
CASSSGLGETQYF
TGTGCCAGCTCATCTGGACTGGGAGAGACCCAGTACTTC
>TRBV25-1|TRBJ1-2|TRBD1|NA
CASSPATGTGGHGYTF
TGTGCCAGCAGTCCGGCTACCGGGACAGGGGGTCATGGCTACACCTTC
>TRBV6-5|TRBJ1-1|NA|NA
CASSTGLRNTEAFF
TGTGCCAGCAGTACGGGGCTAAGGAACACTGAAGCTTTCTTT
>TRBV6-5|TRBJ2-7|TRBD1|few
CASAPGTGRYEQYF
TGTGCCAGCGCCCCCGGGACAGGGCGCTACGAGCAGTACTTC
>TRBV6-6|TRBJ1-5|NA|once
CASRITGISHNQPQHF
TGTGCCAGCAGAATCACAGGGATTTCGCACAATCAGCCCCAGCATTTT
>TRBV21-1|TRBJ2-7|NA|few
CASSKWDSERGEQYF
TGTGCCAGCAGCAAATGGGACAGTGAACGGGGCGAGCAGTACTTC
>TRBV27|TRBJ2-7|TRBD1|NA
CASSLTGQDSYEQYF
TGTGCCAGCAGTTTAACGGGACAGGACTCCTACGAGCAGTACTTC
>TRBV6-5|TRBJ2-7|NA|NA
CASSPRLGGPYEQYF
TGTGCCAGCAGTCCCCGCTTGGGGGGCCCCTACGAGCAGTACTTC
>TRBV12-5|TRBJ2-7|TRBD2|NA
CASGLGTSSFSYEQYF
TGTGCTAGTGGTTTGGGGACTAGCTCCTTTTCCTACGAGCAGTACTTC
>TRBV6-5|TRBJ1-6|NA|NA
CASSYSGGDNSPLHF
TGTGCCAGCAGTTACTCGGGCGGAGATAATTCACCCCTCCACTTT
>TRBV6-5|TRBJ1-5|NA|NA
CASSYGGAGQPQHF
TGTGCCAGCAGTTACGGGGGCGCAGGTCAGCCCCAGCATTTT
>TRBV2|TRBJ2-7|TRBD2|NA
CASSDGEGTYEQYF
TGTGCCAGCAGTGACGGGGAGGGAACCTACGAGCAGTACTTC
>TRBV30|TRBJ2-7|NA|NA
CAWGSYEQYF
TGTGCATGGGGATCCTACGAGCAGTACTTC
>TRBV5-3|TRBJ2-3|TRBD2|NA
CARSLGGGKGLDTQYF
TGTGCCAGAAGCTTGGGCGGGGGAAAAGGGTTGGATACGCAGTATTTT
>TRBV30|TRBJ1-5|NA|NA
CAWSAGERQPQHF
TGTGCCTGGAGCGCAGGGGAAAGGCAGCCCCAGCATTTT
>TRBV6-1|TRBJ1-2|NA|NA
CASSVGPSKSYGYTF
TGTGCCAGCAGCGTAGGACCATCAAAATCCTATGGCTACACCTTC
>TRBV19|TRBJ1-2|NA|NA
CASSTSGSYGYTF
TGTGCCAGTAGTACGTCCGGTTCCTATGGCTACACCTTC
>TRBV7-9|TRBJ2-4|TRBD2|NA
CASSNSGAAKNIQYF
TGTGCCAGCAGCAATAGCGGGGCAGCCAAAAACATTCAGTACTTC
>TRBV5-5|TRBJ1-2|NA|NA
CASSTTEPYGYTF
TGTGCCAGCAGTACGACAGAGCCCTATGGCTACACCTTC
>TRBV30|TRBJ1-4|TRBD1|few
CAWRTTGNVGKLFF
TGTGCCTGGCGGACGACAGGGAACGTCGGAAAACTGTTTTTT
>TRBV6-6|TRBJ1-3|NA|NA
CASSSKGTQYF
TGTGCCAGCAGCTCTAAGGGGACCCAATATTTT
>TRBV5-1|TRBJ1-1|NA|NA
CASSLGDGTEAFF
TGCGCCAGCAGCTTGGGGGACGGCACTGAAGCTTTCTTT
>TRBV5-6|TRBJ2-7|TRBD1|once
CASSLLGQGASYEQYF
TGTGCCAGCAGCCTCCTGGGGCAGGGGGCATCCTACGAGCAGTACTTC
>TRBV7-2|TRBJ2-7|TRBD2|once
CASSLGGSGTYEQYF
TGTGCCAGCAGCTTAGGGGGTAGCGGGACCTACGAGCAGTACTTC
>TRBV5-1|TRBJ1-1|NA|few
CASSLVVGMGAFF
TGCGCCAGCAGCTTGGTGGTGGGGATGGGAGCTTTCTTT
>TRBV5-1|TRBJ2-7|NA|NA
CASSLVTGTYEQYF
TGCGCCAGCAGCTTGGTTACAGGAACTTACGAGCAGTACTTC
>TRBV21-1|TRBJ2-7|NA|NA
CASSLKAGGAVYEQYF
TGTGCCAGCAGCTTAAAAGCAGGGGGGGCAGTATACGAGCAGTACTTC
>TRBV6-8|TRBJ2-3|NA|once
CASTSGTEPDTQYF
TGTGCCAGCACGTCCGGGACGGAACCAGATACGCAGTATTTT
>TRBV4-3|TRBJ1-1|TRBD1|NA
CASSQEGAQGTEAFF
TGCGCCAGCAGCCAGGAGGGGGCCCAGGGCACTGAAGCTTTCTTT
>TRBV27|TRBJ1-1|TRBD1|NA
CASSTRTGNAFF
TGTGCCAGCAGCACACGGACAGGGAATGCTTTCTTT
>TRBV18|TRBJ1-4|TRBD1|NA
CASSDRAFNEKLFF
TGTGCCAGCTCAGACAGGGCGTTTAATGAAAAACTGTTTTTT
>TRBV5-1|TRBJ2-3|NA|NA
CASREPSRTDTQYF
TGCGCCAGCAGAGAACCCTCTCGCACAGATACGCAGTATTTT
>TRBV7-9|TRBJ2-4|NA|NA
CASSQAGTALAKNIQYF
TGTGCCAGCAGCCAAGCCGGGACGGCCTTGGCCAAAAACATTCAGTACTTC
>TRBV7-6|TRBJ2-1|NA|once
CASSLKPSSYNEQFF
TGTGCCAGCAGCTTAAAGCCGAGCTCCTACAATGAGCAGTTCTTC
>TRBV9|TRBJ2-1|NA|NA
CASSVEPVRNEQFF
TGTGCCAGCAGCGTAGAACCAGTGAGGAATGAGCAGTTCTTC
>TRBV19|TRBJ2-1|TRBD2|NA
CASSQAGVGNEQFF
TGTGCCAGTAGTCAAGCGGGGGTAGGGAATGAGCAGTTCTTC
>TRBV5-1|TRBJ1-2|TRBD1|NA
CASSLGGQQIGYTF
TGCGCCAGCAGCTTGGGGGGACAGCAGATCGGCTACACCTTC
>TRBV19|TRBJ2-1|NA|NA
CASSIDLATDEQFF
TGTGCCAGTAGTATAGATCTGGCCACGGATGAGCAGTTCTTC
>TRBV19|TRBJ2-7|NA|NA
CASSRTHRDSYEQYF
TGTGCCAGTAGTCGAACGCACAGGGATTCCTACGAGCAGTACTTC
>TRBV11-3|TRBJ2-3|TRBD1|NA
CASSTGQGANTDTQYF
TGTGCCAGCAGTACTGGACAGGGGGCAAACACAGATACGCAGTATTTT
>TRBV5-1|TRBJ1-1|NA|NA
CASTPGGRNTEAFF
TGCGCCAGCACCCCGGGGGGCCGAAACACTGAAGCTTTCTTT
>TRBV5-1|TRBJ1-2|NA|NA
CASSLARTDNGYTF
TGCGCCAGCAGCTTGGCACGGACGGACAATGGCTACACCTTC
>TRBV11-2|TRBJ2-1|NA|NA
CASSSQADLHNEQFF
TGTGCCAGCAGCTCCCAAGCGGACTTACACAATGAGCAGTTCTTC
>TRBV2|TRBJ1-5|NA|NA
CASSRGNSNQPQHF
TGTGCCAGCAGCAGGGGAAATAGCAATCAGCCCCAGCATTTT
>TRBV7-3|TRBJ2-7|TRBD2|NA
CASSLRLAVYEQYF
TGTGCCAGCAGCTTAAGACTAGCGGTCTACGAGCAGTACTTC
>TRBV7-3|TRBJ2-1|TRBD2|once
CASSFSAGNNEQFF
TGTGCCAGCAGCTTTTCAGCGGGGAACAATGAGCAGTTCTTC
>TRBV20-1|TRBJ2-3|TRBD2|few
CSALLAGEQYF
TGCAGTGCGCTTCTAGCGGGGGAACAGTATTTT
>TRBV7-9|TRBJ2-1|NA|NA
CASSLVRGGWNEQFF
TGTGCCAGCAGCTTAGTCAGGGGAGGATGGAATGAGCAGTTCTTC